This TCR beta chain stems from a study of blood T cell repertoires in COVID-19. Study in general: COVID-19 samples from acute and convalescent phases originated in the United States, Italy and Spain. The analysed material was cDNA or gDNA that came from T cells, B-cell-depleted T cells, or PBMCs.

Data came from immunoSEQ multiplex PCR; TCRdb stores just in-frame clones and leaves some out. This sample has about 340,000 clones, with about 87% found just once. The CDR3 has 14 amino acids. V shed 6 bases and J 2 bases; nucleotides not matched to a gene: 4. Germline V gives CDR1 MGHDK, CDR2 SYGVNS. Followed longitudinally, the Seattle patients had been enrolled during active infection. V usage is TRBV25-1 and J usage is TRBJ1-3, with 7 bases lining up with TRBD1. This clonotype originated in a woman in her 50s with COVID-19, enrolled during active disease. Material for sequencing was peripheral blood. CDR3 region: CASREGTAGNTIYF. The CDR3 nucleotides read TGTGCCAGCAGGGAAGGGACAGCTGGAAACACCATATATTTT. Variable domain in full (rest from reference TRBV25-1 and TRBJ1-3): EADIYQTPRYLVIGTGKKITLECSQTMGHDKMYWYQQDPGMELHLIHYSYGVNSTEKGDLSSESTVSRIRTEHFPLTLESARPSHTSQYLCASREGTAGNTIYFGEGSWLTVV.